These 19 T cell receptor beta chains share one sample of origin, sequenced in a study of vaccination effects on CD4 cells after COVID-19. Assay used: immunoSEQ multiplex PCR; TCRdb lists only in-frame clones, some missing. The sample holds about 44,000 clones, over 60% seen once. Their antigens remain unidentified. Researchers isolated CD4+ T cells once approximately eleven days of culture had elapsed. Confirmation by PCR established that the person had SARS-CoV-2 infection between March and December 2020. Either the BNT162b2 or mRNA-1273 vaccine was given to participants in two doses. Sequences were derived from CD4+ T cells from PBMCs cultured without peptide, sampled after COVID-19 vaccination. The receptor set was obtained from a human donor who had a prior SARS-CoV-2 infection.

This clone occurred a few times. The V call is TRBV16, the J call TRBJ1-2; perhaps TRBD1 as D (5 bases). CDR1 is KGHSY, CDR2 FQNENV, per germline. This CDR3 is 15 amino acids long. Trimming shortened V by 1 base and J by 8 bases, and 17 bases separated the two germline ends. For the CDR3, the DNA is TGTGCCAGCAGCCAATTCAGGGACGGTGCGCGCGGCTACACCTTC. Its translation is CASSQFRDGARGYTF.

This rearrangement joins TRBV12-5 to TRBJ1-2; 10 nucleotides match TRBD1. The V gene's germline CDR1 is LGHNT and CDR2 FRNRAP. The CDR3 spans 15 residues. V dropped 6 bases and J dropped 8; count of bases not matched to a gene: 12. The CDR3 loop reads CASGLTGGSEVGYTF. CDR3 bases: TGTGCTAGTGGCCTGACAGGGGGCTCGGAAGTAGGCTACACCTTC.

The chain couples TRBV7-2 to TRBJ1-1; D unresolved. Germline CDR1 SGHTA, CDR2 FQGNSA. V was cut by 2 bases and J by 0 bases, with 10 bases left in between. CDR3 length: 15 amino acids. The CDR3 sequence is CASSLFLVMNTEAFF. For the CDR3, the DNA is TGTGCCAGCAGCTTATTTTTGGTTATGAACACTGAAGCTTTCTTT.

CDR3 in DNA: TGTGCCAGCTCACCAGTGGGGGCTCGGTGGCAGTACTTC. It encodes CASSPVGARWQYF. This chain links TRBV18 with TRBJ2-7; tentatively, D is TRBD1 (6 bases). Per germline, CDR1 KGHSH and CDR2 LQKENI. V lost 2 bases, J lost 9 bases, and 14 bases lay in between. This CDR3 spans 13 amino acids.

The chain is built from TRBV5-1 and TRBJ2-5; D may be TRBD2 (5 bases). The V and J ends lost 5 bases and 1 base respectively, with 15 bases between them. The germline V gene encodes CDR1 SGHRS and CDR2 YFSETQ. CDR3 length equals 15 residues. The CDR3 DNA sequence: TGCGCCAGCAGTCCCGTGGTTGGGAGCCAAGAGACCCAGTACTTC. Translation: CASSPVVGSQETQYF.

With regard to this clone: At one end, the junction sequence differs from germline, possibly due to a read error. The chain joins TRBV7-7 to TRBJ2-6; D perhaps matches TRBD1 (6 bases). Germline V gives CDR1 SSHAT, CDR2 FNYEAQ (reference sequence). CDR3 size: 15 residues. In DNA, the CDR3 is TGTGCTAGCAGTATGGGGGCGCCTGGGGCCAACGTCCTGACTTTC. Residues: CASSMGAPGANVLTF.

The J gene is TRBJ2-3, the V gene TRBV7-9; D call uncertain. Trimming left V 2 bases short and J 5 bases short, with 11 bases between. The CDR3 loop spans 14 amino acids. The germline V gene encodes CDR1 SEHNR and CDR2 FQNEAQ (reference sequence). The CDR3 protein is CASSLSISGDTQYF. In nucleotides, the CDR3 is TGTGCCAGCAGCTTAAGTATATCGGGAGATACGCAGTATTTT.

The rearrangement joins TRBV5-1 to TRBJ1-1; 12 nucleotides agree with TRBD1. The CDR3 runs 15 residues. Germline lookup yields CDR1 SGHRS and CDR2 YFSETQ. V was clipped by 7 bases and J by 0 bases; unmatched bases: 4. The CDR3 reads CASGTGGVMNTEAFF. CDR3 sequence (DNA): TGCGCCAGCGGGACAGGGGGCGTTATGAACACTGAAGCTTTCTTT.

This sequence joins TRBV11-2 and TRBJ2-3; D remains ambiguous. This CDR3 spans 13 amino acids. Trimming cost V 5 bases and J 2 bases, with 8 bases left between them. In germline, CDR1 is SGHAT, CDR2 FQNNGV. CDR3 DNA sequence: TGTGCCAGCAGCGGACGGAACACAGATACGCAGTATTTT. As protein: CASSGRNTDTQYF.

The rearrangement joins TRBV7-9 to TRBJ2-7; D remains unclear. V gave up 1 base and J gave up 2 bases, with 12 bases separating them. CDR3 length equals 15 residues. Germline CDR1 and CDR2: SEHNR and FQNEAQ (reference sequence). The CDR3 DNA follows: TGTGCCAGCAGCTTAGGTACAGAGAATACCTACGAGCAGTACTTC. This encodes CASSLGTENTYEQYF.

The genes are TRBV10-3 and TRBJ2-1; the match to TRBD2 covers 10 bases. Trimming at V came to 10 bases and at J to 3 bases, leaving 3 bases not matched to a gene. CDR1 is ENHRY and CDR2 is SYGVKD in the germline V gene. The CDR3 has 13 residues. CDR3 region: CATGLAVYNEQFF. The CDR3 DNA reads as TGTGCCACCGGACTAGCGGTCTACAATGAGCAGTTCTTC.

J is TRBJ2-1 and V is TRBV18, with 7 bases matching TRBD2. This CDR3 spans 19 amino acids. V lost 0 bases, J lost 6 bases, and 17 bases stayed unmatched. Germline V gene sequence: CDR1 KGHSH, CDR2 LQKENI. CDR3 sequence reads: CASSPPGTQRGIRFNEQFF. The CDR3 DNA is TGTGCCAGCTCACCACCGGGTACCCAGCGGGGCATTCGGTTCAATGAGCAGTTCTTC.

CDR3 DNA: TGTGCCAGCACGGGGGTAGCGGGAGTCTATGAGCAGTTCTTC. It codes for CASTGVAGVYEQFF. The rearrangement uses TRBV2 and TRBJ2-1; the match to TRBD2 covers 9 bases. Trimming cost V 7 bases and J 8 bases; bases outside gene matches: 9. Germline-derived CDR1 and CDR2 are SNHLY and FYNNEI. This CDR3 contains 14 residues.

The chain combines TRBV7-9 with TRBJ2-5, with TRBD1 as a possible D gene (5 bases). This CDR3 is built from 15 residues. Germline V gene sequence: CDR1 SEHNR, CDR2 FQNEAQ (reference sequence). Between the trimmed V and J ends, which lost 2 bases and 0 bases, there was a span of 10 bases. The CDR3 here is CASSLQGGDQETQYF. Here the CDR3 DNA reads TGTGCCAGCAGCTTACAGGGTGGGGACCAAGAGACCCAGTACTTC.

The CDR3: CASSLGPNRDSQYEQYF. DNA of the CDR3: TGTGCCAGCAGCTTAGGTCCCAACCGGGACAGCCAGTACGAGCAGTACTTC. The J gene is TRBJ2-7, the V gene TRBV7-2, with TRBD1 matching 7 bases. The CDR3 loop spans 17 amino acids. Germline V lookup: CDR1 SGHTA, CDR2 FQGNSA. With V trimmed by 1 base and J by 4 bases, 13 bases remained unmatched.

The genes are TRBV9 and TRBJ2-5, with 11 bases matching TRBD2. The CDR3 length is 16 residues. Germline V gives CDR1 SGDLS, CDR2 YYNGEE. V was pared by 1 base and J by 2 bases, with 4 bases of the junction left unmatched. The CDR3 reads CASSVLAGGMQETQYF. The CDR3, as DNA: TGTGCCAGCAGCGTACTAGCGGGGGGAATGCAAGAGACCCAGTACTTC.

The chain links TRBV28 to TRBJ2-3; 7 nucleotides line up with TRBD2. The CDR3 extends over 15 amino acids. Trimming at V came to 4 bases and at J to 4 bases, leaving 8 bases not matched to a gene. Germline V gene data show CDR1 as MDHEN and CDR2 as SYDVKM. In DNA form, the CDR3 reads TGTGCCAGCAGTTCCCCGGGCGGGAGCCCAGATACGCAGTATTTT. As protein: CASSSPGGSPDTQYF.

J is TRBJ1-1 and V is TRBV6-1; D is perhaps TRBD1 (5 bases). Trimming left V 1 base short and J 0 bases short, with 15 bases between. The CDR3 runs to 17 residues. Looked up from germline, CDR1 is MNHNS and CDR2 is SASEGT. The DNA of the CDR3 is TGTGCCAGCAGTGAAGTTGGTGGGGGTGGCATGAACACTGAAGCTTTCTTT. Translating gives CASSEVGGGGMNTEAFF.

The CDR3: CASSWGGRNEKLFF. The CDR3 DNA follows: TGTGCCAGCAGTTGGGGGGGGAGGAATGAAAAACTGTTTTTT. V gene TRBV6-5 combines with J gene TRBJ1-4; a possible D gene is TRBD1 (5 bases). Germline V lookup: CDR1 MNHEY, CDR2 SVGAGI. V lost 4 bases, J lost 5 bases, and 11 bases lay in between. The CDR3 consists of 14 residues.